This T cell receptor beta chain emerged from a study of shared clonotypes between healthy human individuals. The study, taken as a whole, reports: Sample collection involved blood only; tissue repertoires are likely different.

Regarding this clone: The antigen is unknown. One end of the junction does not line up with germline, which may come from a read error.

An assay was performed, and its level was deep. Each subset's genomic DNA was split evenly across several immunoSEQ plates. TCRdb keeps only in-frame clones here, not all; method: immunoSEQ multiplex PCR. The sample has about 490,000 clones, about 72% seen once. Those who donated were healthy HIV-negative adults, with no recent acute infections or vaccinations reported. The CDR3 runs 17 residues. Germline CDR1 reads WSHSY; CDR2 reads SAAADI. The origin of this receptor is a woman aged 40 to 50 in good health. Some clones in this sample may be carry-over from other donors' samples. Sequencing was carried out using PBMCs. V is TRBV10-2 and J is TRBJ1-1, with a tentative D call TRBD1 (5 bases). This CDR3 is CASSESVGPGPNSEAFF. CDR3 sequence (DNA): TGCGCCAGCAGTGAGTCGGTAGGGCCGGGGCCGAACAGTGAAGCTTTCTTT.